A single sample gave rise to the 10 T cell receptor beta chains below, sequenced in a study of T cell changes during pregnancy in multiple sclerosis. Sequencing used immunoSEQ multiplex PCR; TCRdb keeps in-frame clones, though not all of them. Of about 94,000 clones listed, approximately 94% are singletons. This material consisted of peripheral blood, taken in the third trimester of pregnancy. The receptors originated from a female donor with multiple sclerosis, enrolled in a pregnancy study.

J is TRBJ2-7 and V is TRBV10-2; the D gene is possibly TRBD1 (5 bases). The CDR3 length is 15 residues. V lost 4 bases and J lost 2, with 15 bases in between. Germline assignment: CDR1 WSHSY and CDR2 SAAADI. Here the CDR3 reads CASSARQGSTYEQYF. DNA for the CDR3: TGCGCCAGCAGTGCGCGCCAGGGTAGTACCTACGAGCAGTACTTC.

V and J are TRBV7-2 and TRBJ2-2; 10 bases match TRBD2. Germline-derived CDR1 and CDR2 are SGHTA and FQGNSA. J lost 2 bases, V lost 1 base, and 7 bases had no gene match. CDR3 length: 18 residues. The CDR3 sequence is CASSLEPGTSVNTGELFF. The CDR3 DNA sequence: TGTGCCAGCAGCTTAGAACCCGGGACTAGCGTAAACACCGGGGAGCTGTTTTTT. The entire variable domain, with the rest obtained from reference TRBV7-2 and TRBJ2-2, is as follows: GAGVSQSPSNKVTEKGKDVELRCDPISGHTALYWYRQSLGQGLEFLIYFQGNSAPDKSGLPSDRFSAERTGGSVSTLTIQRTQQEDSAVYLCASSLEPGTSVNTGELFFGEGSRLTVL.

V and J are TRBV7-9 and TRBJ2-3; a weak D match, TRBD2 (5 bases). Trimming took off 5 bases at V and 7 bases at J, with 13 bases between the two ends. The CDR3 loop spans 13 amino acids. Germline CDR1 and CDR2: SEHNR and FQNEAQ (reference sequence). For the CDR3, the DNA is TGTGCCAGCAGCGGTGGCGGGTTCAATACGCAGTATTTT. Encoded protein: CASSGGGFNTQYF. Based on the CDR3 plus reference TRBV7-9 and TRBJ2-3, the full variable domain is DTGVSQNPRHKITKRGQNVTFRCDPISEHNRLYWYRQTLGQGPEFLTYFQNEAQLEKSRLLSDRFSAERPKGSFSTLEIQRTEQGDSAMYLCASSGGGFNTQYFGPGTRLTVL.

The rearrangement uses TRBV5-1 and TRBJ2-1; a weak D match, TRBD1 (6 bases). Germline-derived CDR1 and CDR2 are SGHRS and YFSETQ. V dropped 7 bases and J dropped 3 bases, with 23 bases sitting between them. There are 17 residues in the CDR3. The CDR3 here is CASSWGRSTAGYNEQFF. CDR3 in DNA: TGCGCCAGCTCCTGGGGGCGGTCTACGGCGGGCTACAATGAGCAGTTCTTC.

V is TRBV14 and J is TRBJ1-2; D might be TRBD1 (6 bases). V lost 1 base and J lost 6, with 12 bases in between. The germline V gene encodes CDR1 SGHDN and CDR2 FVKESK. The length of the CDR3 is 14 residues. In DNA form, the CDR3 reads TGTGCCAGCAGCCAAGCGGGGGGCTGGCATGGCTACACCTTC. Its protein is CASSQAGGWHGYTF. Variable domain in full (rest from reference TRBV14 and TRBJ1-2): EAGVTQFPSHSVIEKGQTVTLRCDPISGHDNLYWYRRVMGKEIKFLLHFVKESKQDESGMPNNRFLAERTGGTYSTLKVQPAELEDSGVYFCASSQAGGWHGYTFGSGTRLTVV.

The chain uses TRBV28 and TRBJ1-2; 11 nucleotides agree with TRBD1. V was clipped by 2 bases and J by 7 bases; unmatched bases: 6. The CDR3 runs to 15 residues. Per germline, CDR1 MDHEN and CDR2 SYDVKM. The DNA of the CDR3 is TGTGCCAGCAGTTTAGGGGACAGGGGGAGGTCTGGCTACACCTTC. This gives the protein CASSLGDRGRSGYTF.

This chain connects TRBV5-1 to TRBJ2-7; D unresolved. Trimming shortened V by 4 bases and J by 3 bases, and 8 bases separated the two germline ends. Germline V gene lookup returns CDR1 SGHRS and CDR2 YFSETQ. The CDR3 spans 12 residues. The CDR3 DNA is TGCGCCAGCAGCCCGAGGAACTACGAGCAGTACTTC. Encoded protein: CASSPRNYEQYF.

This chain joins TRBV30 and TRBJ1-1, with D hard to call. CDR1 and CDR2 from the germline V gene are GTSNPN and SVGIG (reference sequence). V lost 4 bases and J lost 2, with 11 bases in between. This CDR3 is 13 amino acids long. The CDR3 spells CAWKRTPNTEAFF. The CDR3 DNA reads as TGTGCCTGGAAACGGACTCCAAACACTGAAGCTTTCTTT.

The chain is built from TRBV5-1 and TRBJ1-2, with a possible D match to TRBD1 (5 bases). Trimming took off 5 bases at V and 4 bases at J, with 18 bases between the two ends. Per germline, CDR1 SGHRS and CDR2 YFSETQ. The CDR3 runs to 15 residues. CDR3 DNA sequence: TGCGCCAGCAGTACGGGGGACCGACCCTTCTATGGCTACACCTTC. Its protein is CASSTGDRPFYGYTF.

The CDR3 region has the DNA TGTGCCAGCAGTGAGCCCGGGAAATCTGGAAACACCATATATTTT. It codes for CASSEPGKSGNTIYF. The chain couples TRBV2 to TRBJ1-3; unclear D gene. The CDR3 loop spans 15 amino acids. Trimming pared 3 bases from V and 1 base from J, leaving 10 bases between. From germline, CDR1 is SNHLY and CDR2 FYNNEI.